What follows are 12 T cell receptor beta chains derived from one specimen sequenced in a study of beta chain features in type 1 diabetes. The isolated RNA, all of it, was reverse transcribed, so expressed TCRB transcripts were what got sequenced. Assay: immunoSEQ multiplex PCR; the TCRdb copy retains only in-frame clones and omits some. The data contain 120,000 to 150,000 clones, 40% to 60% of them singletons. The sequenced material came from Tregs from blood. The source of these receptors is a man aged 18 to 29 in good health.

This clone was recorded a few times. CDR3 region: CASSRTRGADTQYF. The CDR3, as DNA: TGTGCCAGCAGTAGAACCAGGGGTGCAGATACGCAGTATTTT. The gene calls are TRBV6-5 and TRBJ2-3; D perhaps matches TRBD1 (6 bases). Trimming removed 5 bases at V and 4 bases at J, with 13 bases between. This CDR3 has 14 amino acids. In germline, CDR1 is MNHEY, CDR2 SVGAGI.

The chain combines TRBV4-2 with TRBJ2-1, with 8 bases identical to TRBD2. The germline CDR1 and CDR2 sequences are LGHNA and YNFKEQ. Trimming at V came to 1 base and at J to 0 bases, leaving 2 bases not matched to a gene. The CDR3 spans 16 residues. CDR3 amino acids: CASSQGAGGSYNEQFF. The CDR3 DNA sequence: TGTGCCAGCAGCCAAGGGGCGGGAGGCTCCTACAATGAGCAGTTCTTC.

The chain links TRBV5-5 to TRBJ2-5; a possible D gene is TRBD2 (6 bases). The V gene's germline CDR1 is SGHKS and CDR2 YYEKEE (reference sequence). The CDR3 has 14 residues. Trimming took 3 bases from V and 5 from J, leaving 14 bases between them. The CDR3: CASSWRWGVETQYF. Here the CDR3 DNA reads TGTGCCAGCAGCTGGCGGTGGGGGGTTGAGACCCAGTACTTC.

This chain's CDR3 is CASRGTGGSPLHF. In DNA, the CDR3 is TGTGCCAGCAGAGGGACAGGGGGTTCACCCCTCCACTTT. This chain links TRBV6-6 with TRBJ1-6; 11 positions match TRBD1. Germline values: CDR1 MNHNY, CDR2 SVGAGI (reference sequence). The CDR3 spans 13 residues. With 6 bases clipped from V and 9 bases from J, the junction kept 1 base outside the gene matches.

The chain couples TRBV29-1 to TRBJ1-2; TRBD1 might be the D (5 bases). The CDR3 contains 13 residues. The germline V gene encodes CDR1 SQVTM and CDR2 ANQGSEA. With 6 bases removed from V and 0 bases from J, the gap between germline ends came to 11 bases. Here the CDR3 DNA reads TGCAGCGTGAGGCAGGGTACTAACTATGGCTACACCTTC. Translation: CSVRQGTNYGYTF.

The rearrangement uses TRBV4-2 and TRBJ2-1; TRBD1 matches at 8 bases. Per the germline V gene, CDR1 is LGHNA and CDR2 is YNFKEQ. The CDR3 has 14 amino acids. The ends lost 7 bases at V and 3 bases at J; junction bases unmatched: 5. CDR3: CASKTDRVYNEQFF. The CDR3 nucleotides read TGTGCCAGCAAGACGGACAGGGTCTACAATGAGCAGTTCTTC.

The genes are TRBV18 and TRBJ2-5; 8 nucleotides align to TRBD1. The J call could be wrong; TRBJ2-7 is a better fit for the DNA end. The germline gives CDR1 KGHSH, CDR2 LQKENI. The CDR3 has 13 amino acids. The CDR3 region has the DNA TGTGCCAGCTCACTCTGGACAGGGAACGAGCAGTACTTC. Amino acids: CASSLWTGNEQYF.

This clone was picked up a small number of times. The chain couples TRBV4-3 to TRBJ1-1, with TRBD1 matching over 8 bases. With 2 bases clipped from V and 1 base from J, the junction kept 3 bases outside the gene matches. The CDR3 sequence is 15 residues long. Germline V CDR1 and CDR2: LGHNA, YSLEER. The CDR3 DNA is TGCGCCAGCAGCCAACGCGGACAGGGGAACACTGAAGCTTTCTTT. It is translated as CASSQRGQGNTEAFF.

This clone was observed once. V is TRBV4-3 and J is TRBJ2-1, with TRBD2 identical over 11 bases. Per the germline V gene, CDR1 is LGHNA and CDR2 is YSLEER. V trimming: 3 bases; J trimming: 13 bases; junction bases outside the gene matches: 14. CDR3 length: 16 amino acids. The CDR3 region is CASSHQAGTSGRLQFF. The CDR3 DNA sequence: TGCGCCAGCAGCCACCAGGCCGGGACTAGCGGCCGTCTCCAGTTCTTC.

The J gene is TRBJ2-7, the V gene TRBV6-5, with D tentatively TRBD2 (6 bases). The CDR3 is 15 amino acids. From germline, CDR1 is MNHEY and CDR2 SVGAGI. V was clipped by 2 bases and J by 7 bases, with 18 bases between them. The DNA for the CDR3 is TGTGCCAGCAGTTACATCCGGGACTCCGGGATAGAGCAGTACTTC. As protein: CASSYIRDSGIEQYF.

The chain has TRBV7-9 and TRBJ1-2; D is unresolved. The germline V and J ends were trimmed by 5 bases and 4 bases, with 11 bases remaining between them. There are 13 residues in the CDR3. CDR1 and CDR2 (germline): SEHNR, FQNEAQ (reference sequence). The CDR3 DNA reads TGTGCCAGCAGCCCATCGTCCGGCTATGGCTACACCTTC. This translates into CASSPSSGYGYTF.

Notes on this clone: At one end, the junction sequence differs from germline, possibly due to a read error. This chain joins TRBV7-9 and TRBJ1-1; D remains ambiguous. The CDR3 is 11 residues long. Germline V gene lookup returns CDR1 SEHNR and CDR2 FQNEAQ (reference sequence). The CDR3 bases are TGTGCCAGCAGCATAGCGTATGAAGCTTTCTTT. This sequence encodes CASSIAYEAFF.